This T cell receptor beta chain was profiled in a study of shared T cell receptors in the human thymus. The germline V gene encodes CDR1 SNHLY and CDR2 FYNNEI. The CDR3 is made up of 13 amino acids. Trimming left V 4 bases short and J 1 base short, with 7 bases between. The table came from immunoSEQ multiplex PCR; TCRdb's copy has only in-frame clones and leaves some out. The sample lists approximately 660,000 clones; roughly 90% were seen once. This same sample was also part of a study on human thymus T cells. That source adds: Corrective cardiac surgery supplied the resected thymus tissue. An apparent bias in V and J gene usage was seen in thymic and blood repertoires. Thymic TCR repertoires of unrelated people reportedly overlapped highly.

V is TRBV2 and J is TRBJ1-2; the D gene is possibly TRBD1 (5 bases). The sample comprised thymocytes. This receptor was identified in a boy under three years old with a congenital heart defect. The CDR3: CASSADSNYGYTF. The CDR3 nucleotides read TGTGCCAGCAGTGCCGACAGTAACTATGGCTACACCTTC. Based on the CDR3 plus reference TRBV2 and TRBJ1-2, the full variable domain is EPEVTQTPSHQVTQMGQEVILRCVPISNHLYFYWYRQILGQKVEFLVSFYNNEISEKSEIFDDQFSVERPDGSNFTLKIRSTKLEDSAMYFCASSADSNYGYTFGSGTRLTVV.